These 24 T cell receptor beta chains share one sample of origin, sequenced in a study of blood T cell repertoires in COVID-19. The protocol was immunoSEQ multiplex PCR, while the TCRdb copy is restricted to in-frame clones and leaves out a portion. The sample shows about 370,000 clones, 85% to 90% of them seen only once. Sequenced material: PBMCs or T cells enriched from blood (not recorded which). These receptors came from a man between 18 and 29 years old who had recovered from COVID-19.

The gene calls are TRBV4-2 and TRBJ1-4; D uncertain. The CDR3 totals 12 residues. V was pared by 4 bases and J by 7 bases, with 7 bases between. Germline V gives CDR1 LGHNA, CDR2 YNFKEQ. Written as DNA, the CDR3 is TGTGCCAGCAGCCCGCGAGGTGAAAAACTGTTTTTT. It encodes CASSPRGEKLFF.

This clone appeared a single time. The chain carries TRBV4-3 and TRBJ2-7; D gene uncertain. With 0 bases removed from V and 1 base from J, the gap between germline ends came to 4 bases. The CDR3 totals 13 residues. Per the germline V gene, CDR1 is LGHNA and CDR2 is YSLEER. The CDR3 sequence: CASSQDRSYEQYF. The CDR3 DNA reads as TGCGCCAGCAGCCAAGATCGGTCCTACGAGCAGTACTTC.

As regards this clone: Mismatch with germline at one junction end may stem from a read error. The chain combines TRBV19 with TRBJ2-1; possibly TRBD2 for D (7 bases). CDR3 length equals 13 residues. The germline V gene encodes CDR1 LNHDA and CDR2 SQIVND (reference sequence). The chain's CDR3 is CASRIGGEGEQFF. The CDR3 region has the DNA TGTGCCAGTAGAATAGGGGGGGAAGGTGAGCAGTTCTTC.

The chain combines TRBV11-3 with TRBJ2-3; D perhaps matches TRBD2 (6 bases). CDR1 and CDR2 from the germline V gene are SGHNT and YENEEA. V was pared by 8 bases and J by 4 bases, with 13 bases between. The CDR3 loop spans 13 amino acids. The CDR3, as DNA: TGTGCCAGCGCAGGAGGGAACCCAGATACGCAGTATTTT. Amino acids: CASAGGNPDTQYF.

This clone has only one observation. The chain uses TRBV7-6 and TRBJ2-7; 9 bases are shared with TRBD2. This CDR3 is 15 amino acids long. With V trimmed by 1 base and J by 7 bases, 8 bases remained unmatched. Germline V gene lookup returns CDR1 SGHVS and CDR2 FNYEAQ. DNA of the CDR3: TGTGCCAGCAGCTTAGAAATAGCGGGAGTGGGAGAGCAGTACTTC. Protein product: CASSLEIAGVGEQYF.

This chain uses TRBV9 with TRBJ1-4; 11 bases map to TRBD1. V lost 5 bases and J lost 8; bases outside the gene matches: 14. The CDR3 has 17 residues. Germline V gene lookup returns CDR1 SGDLS and CDR2 YYNGEE. The CDR3 DNA reads TGTGCCAGCAGTTTACTGGGACAGGGGGGCAGCGCGGAAAAACTGTTTTTT. Translation gives CASSLLGQGGSAEKLFF.

This clone was observed once. The V gene is TRBV7-8, the J gene TRBJ2-7; tentative D call: TRBD1 (6 bases). The CDR3 loop spans 14 amino acids. The germline CDR1 and CDR2 sequences are SGHVS and FQNEAQ. Trimming took 3 bases from V and 3 from J, leaving 12 bases between them. The CDR3 coding sequence is TGTGCCAGCAGCTTGACAGGTTTAGTCTACGAGCAGTACTTC. Translation gives CASSLTGLVYEQYF.

The rearrangement uses TRBV27 and TRBJ2-1; 7 nucleotides line up with TRBD2. This CDR3 region has 16 residues. Germline lookup yields CDR1 MNHEY and CDR2 SMNVEV (reference sequence). V dropped 2 bases and J dropped 9; count of bases not matched to a gene: 13. The CDR3 DNA reads as TGTGCCAGCAGTTTAGACCGGGGACTAAAGGCGGCTGAGCAGTTCTTC. Its translation: CASSLDRGLKAAEQFF.

This chain connects TRBV19 to TRBJ1-5; D gene ambiguous. From germline, CDR1 is LNHDA and CDR2 SQIVND (reference sequence). The CDR3 is 14 amino acids. Between the trimmed V and J ends, which lost 8 bases and 0 bases, there was a span of 11 bases. The CDR3 DNA reads TGTGCCAGTGTTTTGGCCAATAGCAATCAGCCCCAGCATTTT. It translates to CASVLANSNQPQHF.

This clone was detected only once. The J gene is TRBJ1-3, the V gene TRBV11-3; D gene uncertain. Germline CDR1 reads SGHNT; CDR2 reads YENEEA. The CDR3 runs to 13 residues. Between the trimmed V and J ends, which lost 4 bases and 4 bases, there was a span of 8 bases. The CDR3 DNA is TGTGCCAGCAGCTCAGGTTCGGGAAACACCATATATTTT. This gives the protein CASSSGSGNTIYF.

This clone was recorded once. V usage is TRBV6-2 or TRBV6-3 and J usage is TRBJ1-4; 7 nucleotides match TRBD1. The J segment lost 0 bases and the V segment lost 6 bases, leaving 7 bases of the junction unmatched. Per germline, CDR1 MNHEY and CDR2 SVGEGT. CDR3 length equals 16 residues. CDR3 protein: CASSQRDSATNEKLFF. CDR3 sequence (DNA): TGTGCCAGCAGCCAAAGGGACAGCGCAACTAATGAAAAACTGTTTTTT.

The chain links TRBV15 to TRBJ2-7; the match to TRBD1 covers 8 bases. This CDR3 is 13 amino acids long. CDR1 and CDR2 (germline): LNHNV, YYDKDF (reference sequence). Trimming at V came to 9 bases and at J to 2 bases, leaving 6 bases not matched to a gene. This CDR3 is CATRTGYTYEQYF. CDR3 bases: TGTGCCACAAGGACAGGGTACACCTACGAGCAGTACTTC.

This clone has just one count. The chain combines TRBV6-5 with TRBJ1-1, with a possible D match to TRBD1 (5 bases). The V end was cut by 6 bases, the J end by 8 bases, with 13 bases between. Germline lookup yields CDR1 MNHEY and CDR2 SVGAGI. The CDR3 is 12 amino acids. CDR3 DNA sequence: TGTGCCAGCAGAGACGGCGCAGGGGAAGCTTTCTTT. Translating it yields CASRDGAGEAFF.

This chain connects TRBV2 to TRBJ1-1, with D possibly matching TRBD1 (6 bases). Germline CDR1 SNHLY, CDR2 FYNNEI. This CDR3 is 13 amino acids long. Trimming cost V 5 bases and J 3 bases, with 10 bases left between them. CDR3 in amino acids: CASSKNRDTEAFF. The CDR3 nucleotides read TGTGCCAGCAGTAAAAACAGGGACACTGAAGCTTTCTTT.

The chain carries TRBV4-1 and TRBJ2-4, with 12 bases aligning to TRBD2. Per the germline V gene, CDR1 is MGHRA and CDR2 is YSYEKL. This CDR3 contains 17 residues. V lost 3 bases to trimming and J lost 5 bases; unmatched junction nucleotides: 8. Here the CDR3 DNA reads TGCGCCAGCAGCCACAGTCTAGCGGGAGGGCCGCAAAACATTCAGTACTTC. It codes for CASSHSLAGGPQNIQYF.

The chain recombines TRBV7-9 with TRBJ1-5; possibly TRBD1 for D (5 bases). With 4 bases removed from V and 2 bases from J, the gap between germline ends came to 15 bases. CDR1 and CDR2 (germline): SEHNR, FQNEAQ (reference sequence). This CDR3 is built from 16 residues. CDR3 loop: CASSSSRAGRNQPQHF. The CDR3 DNA reads as TGTGCCAGCAGCTCAAGCAGGGCAGGACGCAATCAGCCCCAGCATTTT.

V is TRBV3-1 (or the pseudogene TRBV3-2) and J is TRBJ2-2; 9 bases line up with TRBD1. CDR3 length: 15 amino acids. The trim removed 5 bases at V and 2 bases at J, leaving 3 bases unmatched. Germline values: CDR1 LGHDT, CDR2 YNNKEL (reference sequence). The CDR3 bases are TGTGCCAGCAGCGCGGGACAGGGTAACACCGGGGAGCTGTTTTTT. Amino acids: CASSAGQGNTGELFF.

The chain joins TRBV5-4 to TRBJ1-3, with a tentative D call TRBD1 (6 bases). Looked up from germline, CDR1 is SGHNT and CDR2 is YYREEE (reference sequence). V gave up 3 bases and J gave up 0 bases, with 13 bases separating them. CDR3 length: 16 amino acids. CDR3 nucleotides: TGTGCCAGCAGCTGGGGGGGGCAGATCTCTGGAAACACCATATATTTT. Translation gives CASSWGGQISGNTIYF.

The chain is built from TRBV3-1 (or the pseudogene TRBV3-2) and TRBJ2-3; the D is unclear. The V gene's germline CDR1 is LGHDT and CDR2 YNNKEL (reference sequence). The CDR3 runs to 16 residues. Trimming pared 1 base from V and 0 bases from J, leaving 11 bases between. The CDR3 loop reads CASSQVLGRSTDTQYF. The CDR3 DNA is TGTGCCAGCAGCCAAGTGTTGGGCAGGAGCACAGATACGCAGTATTTT.

V and J are TRBV25-1 and TRBJ2-3; D is possibly TRBD1 (6 bases). The CDR3 consists of 14 residues. Trimming took 3 bases from V and 1 from J, leaving 8 bases between them. Germline values: CDR1 MGHDK, CDR2 SYGVNS. Here the CDR3 DNA reads TGTGCCAGCAGTGATCCAGGGGGCACAGATACGCAGTATTTT. This sequence encodes CASSDPGGTDTQYF.

The chain couples TRBV18 to TRBJ2-5; TRBD1 agrees at 8 bases. The CDR3 has 14 residues. V was pared by 3 bases and J by 3 bases, with 3 bases of the junction left unmatched. Germline V gene lookup returns CDR1 KGHSH and CDR2 LQKENI. The DNA for the CDR3 is TGTGCCAGCTCACCTCTGGACAGGGAAGAGACCCAGTACTTC. Translating gives CASSPLDREETQYF. Looking up the rest from reference TRBV18 and TRBJ2-5 gives the full variable domain: NAGVMQNPRHLVRRRGQEARLRCSPMKGHSHVYWYRQLPEEGLKFMVYLQKENIIDESGMPKERFSAEFPKEGPSILRIQQVVRGDSAAYFCASSPLDREETQYFGPGTRLLVL.

J is TRBJ1-1 and V is TRBV4-3; D is ambiguous. Per germline, CDR1 LGHNA and CDR2 YSLEER. Trimming took off 4 bases at V and 3 bases at J, with 12 bases between the two ends. The CDR3 has 14 residues. This chain's CDR3 is CASSPSHGDTEAFF. The CDR3 DNA follows: TGCGCCAGCAGCCCCAGCCACGGGGACACTGAAGCTTTCTTT.

V gene TRBV19 combines with J gene TRBJ2-7; D possibly corresponds to TRBD1 (5 bases). Per germline, CDR1 LNHDA and CDR2 SQIVND (reference sequence). CDR3 length: 12 amino acids. The germline V and J ends were trimmed by 5 bases and 5 bases, with 10 bases remaining between them. The CDR3 spells CASSRTSDEQYF. Written as DNA, the CDR3 is TGTGCCAGTAGTCGGACATCCGACGAGCAGTACTTC.

The rearrangement uses TRBV10-3 and TRBJ2-1, with 7 bases identical to TRBD2. V lost 0 bases and J lost 1; bases outside the gene matches: 9. Germline loops: CDR1 ENHRY, CDR2 SYGVKD. The CDR3 sequence is 18 residues long. CDR3 DNA: TGTGCCATCAGTGAGTCGACAGCGGGAAGTTTTTCCTACAATGAGCAGTTCTTC. Its translation is CAISESTAGSFSYNEQFF.